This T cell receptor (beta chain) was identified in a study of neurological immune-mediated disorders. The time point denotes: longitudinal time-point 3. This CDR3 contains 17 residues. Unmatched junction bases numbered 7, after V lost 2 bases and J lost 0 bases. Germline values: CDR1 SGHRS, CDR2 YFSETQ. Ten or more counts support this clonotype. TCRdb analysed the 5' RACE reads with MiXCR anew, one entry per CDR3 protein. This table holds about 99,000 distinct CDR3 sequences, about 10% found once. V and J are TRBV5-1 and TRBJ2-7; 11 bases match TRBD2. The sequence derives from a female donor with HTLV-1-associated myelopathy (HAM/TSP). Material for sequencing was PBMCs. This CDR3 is CASSLTLAGGSSYEQYF. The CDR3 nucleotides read TGCGCCAGCAGCTTAACCCTAGCGGGGGGAAGCTCCTACGAGCAGTACTTC.